This is a list of T cell receptor beta chains from one sample in a study of OX40 agonist ivuxolimab in advanced cancers. Clones were sequenced by immunoSEQ multiplex PCR, and TCRdb holds only the in-frame ones, with some missing. This sample has over 50,000 clones, with 85% to 95% found just once. This specimen consisted of CD4+ or CD8+ T cells sorted from blood, obtained in a trial of the OX40 agonist ivuxolimab. The source of these receptors is an adult with an advanced solid tumor such as melanoma, head and neck, liver or kidney cancer. The CDR3 runs from the conserved cysteine through the conserved F or W. The order of the fields is D gene, J gene, CDR3 length, V gene, clone size, CDR3 protein, CDR3 DNA. The D gene is left open where the match is weak. For some rows the clone size is stated as once, few or many, or as a class when expanded; others skip it.

>.|TRBJ2-1|12|TRBV7-3|.
CASSSPGDEQFF
TGTGCCAGCAGCTCCCCTGGGGATGAGCAGTTCTTC
>TRBD1|TRBJ1-2|13|TRBV6-5|few
CASKPGGDYGYTF
TGTGCCAGCAAACCAGGGGGCGACTATGGCTACACCTTC
>.|TRBJ1-5|14|TRBV21-1|.
CASSNRDWGQPQHF
TGTGCCAGCAGCAACAGGGACTGGGGTCAGCCCCAGCATTTT
>.|TRBJ2-4|16|TRBV30|.
CAWSVLPSLAKNIQYF
TGTGCCTGGAGTGTATTGCCCAGCTTAGCCAAAAACATTCAGTACTTC
>.|TRBJ2-3|14|TRBV1|once
CTSPPGLASDTQYF
TGCACCAGCCCGCCGGGACTAGCCTCAGATACGCAGTATTTT
>.|TRBJ2-7|12|TRBV19|.
CASSIVGYEQYF
TGTGCCAGTAGTATAGTGGGGTACGAGCAGTACTTC
>.|TRBJ1-6|16|TRBV7-9|.
CASSLDFVQGISPLHF
TGTGCCAGCAGCTTAGATTTTGTCCAGGGTATTTCACCCCTCCACTTT
>.|TRBJ2-1|15|TRBV19|.
CASSPRFSGYNEQFF
TGTGCCAGTAGTCCTCGGTTTAGCGGATACAATGAGCAGTTCTTC
>.|TRBJ1-3|14|TRBV6-4|.
CASSDGDAGNTIYF
TGTGCCAGCAGTGACGGGGACGCCGGAAACACCATATATTTT
>.|TRBJ1-1|15|TRBV19|.
CASSALSGTNLEAFF
TGTGCCAGTAGTGCCCTCTCCGGGACAAATCTTGAAGCTTTCTTT
>TRBD1|TRBJ1-2|14|TRBV9|.
CASSAGQGKGGYTF
TGTGCCAGCAGCGCCGGACAGGGTAAAGGGGGCTACACCTTC
>.|TRBJ2-1|12|TRBV7-9|.
CASNIGNNEQFF
TGTGCCAGCAACATCGGAAACAATGAGCAGTTCTTC
>.|TRBJ2-1|15|TRBV4-1|.
CASSQRRAAYNEQFF
TGCGCCAGCAGCCAAAGGCGGGCCGCCTACAATGAGCAGTTCTTC
>TRBD1|TRBJ1-2|14|TRBV7-6|.
CASSLDRGDYGYTF
TGTGCCAGCAGCTTAGACAGGGGGGACTATGGCTACACCTTC
>TRBD1|TRBJ1-5|15|TRBV4-2|.
CASSQVEGAVQPQHF
TGTGCCAGCAGCCAAGTAGAGGGGGCTGTTCAGCCCCAGCATTTT
>.|TRBJ2-1|13|TRBV19|.
CASTFGSYNEQFF
TGTGCCAGTACTTTTGGTAGTTACAATGAGCAGTTCTTC
>.|TRBJ1-1|14|TRBV27|.
CASSLSPAHTEAFF
TGTGCCAGCAGTTTATCGCCGGCGCACACTGAAGCTTTCTTT
>.|TRBJ2-2|14|TRBV9|.
CASSPTGYTGELFF
TGTGCCAGCAGCCCGACAGGATACACCGGGGAGCTGTTTTTT
>TRBD1|TRBJ1-1|12|TRBV6-5|.
CASYTGVGEAFF
TGTGCCAGCTATACAGGGGTTGGAGAAGCTTTCTTT
>TRBD2|TRBJ2-7|16|TRBV7-6|.
CASSLDGLEPSYEQYF
TGTGCCAGCAGCTTAGATGGACTAGAGCCCTCCTACGAGCAGTACTTC
>.|TRBJ2-7|15|TRBV28|.
CASSLSGRVYYEQYF
TGTGCCAGCAGTTTATCCGGCAGGGTATACTACGAGCAGTACTTC
>.|TRBJ2-1|14|TRBV6-4|.
CASSDSADYNEQFF
TGTGCCAGCAGTGACTCCGCAGATTACAATGAGCAGTTCTTC
>.|TRBJ1-1|16|TRBV6-5|.
CASSYSIGASTTEAFF
TGTGCCAGCAGTTACTCGATAGGGGCCTCGACCACTGAAGCTTTCTTT
>.|TRBJ2-5|12|TRBV7-9|.
CASSLGVETQYF
TGTGCCAGCAGCTTAGGGGTCGAGACCCAGTACTTC
>.|TRBJ2-3|13|TRBV9|.
CASSVGDPDTQYF
TGTGCCAGCAGCGTAGGAGACCCAGATACGCAGTATTTT
>TRBD2|TRBJ2-2|18|TRBV11-2|.
CASSPGLAGGMNTGELFF
TGTGCCAGCAGCCCTGGACTAGCGGGGGGGATGAACACCGGGGAGCTGTTTTTT
>.|TRBJ2-1|15|TRBV7-9|.
CASSLSGLDYNEQFF
TGTGCCAGCAGCCTATCGGGACTCGACTACAATGAGCAGTTCTTC
>.|TRBJ2-1|11|TRBV27|.
CASSLGYEQFF
TGTGCCAGCAGTTTAGGTTATGAGCAGTTCTTC
>.|TRBJ1-3|15|TRBV7-9|.
CASSLVDGSGNTIYF
TGTGCCAGCAGCTTAGTGGACGGCTCTGGAAACACCATATATTTT
>TRBD2|TRBJ2-7|15|TRBV7-2|.
CASSLWSGGDYEQYF
TGTGCCAGCAGCTTATGGTCGGGGGGAGACTACGAGCAGTACTTC
>TRBD1|TRBJ1-1|13|TRBV7-9|.
CASSLGQGTEAFF
TGTGCCAGCAGCTTAGGACAGGGAACTGAAGCTTTCTTT
>TRBD2|TRBJ2-3|22|TRBV29-1|.
CSVVPVLGATRAGAGGTDTQYF
TGCAGCGTTGTGCCGGTATTAGGGGCTACACGAGCGGGAGCTGGCGGCACAGATACGCAGTATTTT
>TRBD2|TRBJ2-5|17|TRBV28|.
CASRTPKELAVEETQYF
TGTGCCAGCAGAACTCCTAAAGAGCTAGCGGTAGAAGAGACCCAGTACTTC
>TRBD1|TRBJ1-2|14|TRBV5-5|.
CATKPQGPNYGYTF
TGTGCCACGAAACCACAGGGGCCGAACTATGGCTACACCTTC
>.|TRBJ2-7|11|TRBV20-1|.
CSAIDTYEQYF
TGCAGTGCTATCGACACCTACGAGCAGTACTTC
>.|TRBJ2-5|13|TRBV6-5|once
CASSDGGAETQYF
TGTGCCAGCAGTGACGGTGGGGCCGAGACCCAGTACTTC
>TRBD1|TRBJ2-1|15|TRBV7-9|.
CASSDRDRDTNEQFF
TGTGCCAGCAGCGACCGGGACAGGGACACTAATGAGCAGTTCTTC
>.|TRBJ2-2|14|TRBV4-2|.
CASSQGLGYMELFF
TGTGCCAGCAGCCAAGGTCTAGGCTACATGGAGCTGTTTTTT
>.|TRBJ2-5|13|TRBV6-5|.
CASSWGFQETQYF
TGTGCCAGCAGTTGGGGTTTCCAAGAGACCCAGTACTTC
>.|TRBJ2-1|14|TRBV6-5|.
CASSYSRVGNEQFF
TGTGCCAGCAGTTACTCGAGAGTTGGCAATGAGCAGTTCTTC
>.|TRBJ2-2|14|TRBV14|.
CASSQDFGTGELFF
TGTGCCAGCAGCCAAGATTTCGGGACCGGGGAGCTGTTTTTT
>.|TRBJ1-1|14|TRBV27|.
CASGLQVDDTEAFF
TGTGCCAGCGGCCTACAGGTGGATGACACTGAAGCTTTCTTT
>TRBD2|TRBJ2-7|16|TRBV5-1|few
CASSLGLAPTSYEQYF
TGCGCCAGCAGCTTAGGACTAGCCCCGACCTCCTACGAGCAGTACTTC
>.|TRBJ1-5|13|TRBV19|.
CASKEYSNQPQHF
TGTGCCAGTAAGGAATATAGCAATCAGCCCCAGCATTTT
>.|TRBJ2-3|17|TRBV7-9|.
CASSLVDSDPLLDTQYF
TGTGCCAGCAGCTTAGTTGATTCGGACCCCCTCTTGGATACGCAGTATTTT
>TRBD1|TRBJ1-1|15|TRBV28|once
CASSDRGRGNTEAFF
TGTGCCAGCTCGGACAGGGGGCGAGGGAACACTGAAGCTTTCTTT
>TRBD2|TRBJ2-1|16|TRBV7-9|.
CASSLVWREAYNEQFF
TGTGCCAGCAGCTTAGTATGGCGGGAGGCCTACAATGAGCAGTTCTTC
>.|TRBJ2-3|15|TRBV6-1|.
CASSEDAGSTDTQYF
TGTGCCAGCAGTGAAGACGCCGGGAGCACAGATACGCAGTATTTT
>TRBD1|TRBJ2-2|16|TRBV5-4|once
CASSFPGDSPTGELFF
TGTGCCAGCAGCTTTCCCGGGGACAGCCCCACCGGGGAGCTGTTTTTT
>.|TRBJ2-7|11|TRBV19|once
CASSSGHEQYF
TGTGCCAGTAGTTCCGGACACGAGCAGTACTTC
>.|TRBJ2-3|15|TRBV7-7|once
CASSLSLGGTDTQYF
TGTGCCAGCAGCTTGAGTTTGGGTGGCACAGATACGCAGTATTTT
>TRBD1|TRBJ1-1|16|TRBV6-6|.
CASSWTGVISNTEAFF
TGTGCCAGCAGCTGGACAGGGGTTATATCGAACACTGAAGCTTTCTTT
>TRBD1|TRBJ2-7|20|TRBV15|.
CATSRTDPRPGQRPFYEQYF
TGTGCCACCAGCAGAACTGACCCAAGACCGGGACAGAGACCCTTCTACGAGCAGTACTTC